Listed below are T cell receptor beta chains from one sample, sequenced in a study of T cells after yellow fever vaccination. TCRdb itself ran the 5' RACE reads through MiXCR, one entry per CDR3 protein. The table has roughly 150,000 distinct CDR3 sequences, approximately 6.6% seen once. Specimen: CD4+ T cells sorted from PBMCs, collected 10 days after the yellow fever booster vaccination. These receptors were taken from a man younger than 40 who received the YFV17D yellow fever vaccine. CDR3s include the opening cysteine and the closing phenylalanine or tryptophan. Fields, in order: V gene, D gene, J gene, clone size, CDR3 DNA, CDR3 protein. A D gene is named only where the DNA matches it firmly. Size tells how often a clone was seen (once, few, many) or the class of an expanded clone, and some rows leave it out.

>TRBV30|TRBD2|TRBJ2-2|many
TGTGCCTGGAGTGGGCGTCAGGGACTAGCGGGCATGCGTACCGGGGAGCTGTTTTTT
CAWSGRQGLAGMRTGELFF
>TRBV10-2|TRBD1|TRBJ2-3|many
TGCGCCAGCAGAGACATCGGACAGGGGGCGGATACGCAGTATTTT
CASRDIGQGADTQYF
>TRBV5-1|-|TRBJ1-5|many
TGCGCCAGCAGCCCGAGTGAAGGCAATCAGCCCCAGCATTTT
CASSPSEGNQPQHF
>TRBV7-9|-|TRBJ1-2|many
TGTGCCAGCAGCTTAGAGGGTCTGGGAGATGGCTACACCTTC
CASSLEGLGDGYTF
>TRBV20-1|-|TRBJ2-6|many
TGCAGTGCTAGAGTTTCGGTAGCCAACGTCCTGACTTTC
CSARVSVANVLTF
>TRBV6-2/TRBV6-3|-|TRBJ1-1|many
TGTGCCAGCAGTTTCTCCCCGACCACTGAAGCTTTCTTT
CASSFSPTTEAFF
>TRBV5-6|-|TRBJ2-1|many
TGTGCCAGCAGCTTCCCGTCTGGCAATGAGCAGTTCTTC
CASSFPSGNEQFF
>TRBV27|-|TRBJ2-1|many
TGTGCCAGCAGCAAAGGCTGGAGGCAGTTCTTC
CASSKGWRQFF
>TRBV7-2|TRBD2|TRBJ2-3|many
TGTGCCAGCAGCCCACTGGGACTAGTTCCAGATACGCAGTATTTT
CASSPLGLVPDTQYF
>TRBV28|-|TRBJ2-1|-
TGTGCCAGGGGCCCCGGGATGCTCTACAACAATGAGCAGTTCTTC
CARGPGMLYNNEQFF
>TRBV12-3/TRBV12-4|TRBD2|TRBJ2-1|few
TGTGCCAGCAGCCCAGGGCTAGCGGGAGCGATTGAGCAGTTCTTC
CASSPGLAGAIEQFF
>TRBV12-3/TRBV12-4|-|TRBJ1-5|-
TGTGCCAGCAGCCGCGGGGCGGATAGCAATCAGCCCCAGCATTTT
CASSRGADSNQPQHF
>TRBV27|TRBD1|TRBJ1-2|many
TGTGCCAGCAGTTTTCAGGGGGAGGATGGCTACACCTTC
CASSFQGEDGYTF
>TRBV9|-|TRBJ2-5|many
TGTGCCACCAACAGGGAAGATGGAGAGACCCAGTACTTC
CATNREDGETQYF
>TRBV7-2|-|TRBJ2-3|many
TGTGCCAGCAGCTCTAAAATCGCAGATACGCAGTATTTT
CASSSKIADTQYF
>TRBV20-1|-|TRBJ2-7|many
TGCAGTGCGCGCCAGACGACTTGGGGCTACGAGCAGTACTTC
CSARQTTWGYEQYF
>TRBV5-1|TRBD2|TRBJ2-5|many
TGCGCCAGCAGCTGGGGGGGGAGTAGCGGTGAAGAGACCCAGTACTTC
CASSWGGSSGEETQYF
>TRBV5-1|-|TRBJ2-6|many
TGCGCCAGCAGCTTGGCGGCTCAGGCCGGGGCCAACGTCCTGACTTTC
CASSLAAQAGANVLTF
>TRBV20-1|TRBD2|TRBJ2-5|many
TGCAGTGCCCTACCCATCACCGGGACTAGGTCCCAAGAGACCCAGTACTTC
CSALPITGTRSQETQYF
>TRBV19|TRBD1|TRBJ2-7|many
TGTGCCAGTAGTGCGGACAGGATCTCGGGTGGTGAGCAGTACTTC
CASSADRISGGEQYF
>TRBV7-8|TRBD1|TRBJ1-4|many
TGTGCCAGCAGCCACAACAGGGACAGAAATGAAAAACTGTTTTTT
CASSHNRDRNEKLFF
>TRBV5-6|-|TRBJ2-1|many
TGTGCCAGCAGCTTCAGTGGAACCTACAATGAGCAGTTCTTC
CASSFSGTYNEQFF
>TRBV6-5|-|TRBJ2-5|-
TGTGCCAGCAGTTACTTCCCAGAATCACAAGAGACCCAGTACTTC
CASSYFPESQETQYF
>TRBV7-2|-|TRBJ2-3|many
TGTGCCAGCAGCTTTCGAGGATTTCAGAGGGATACGCAGTATTTT
CASSFRGFQRDTQYF
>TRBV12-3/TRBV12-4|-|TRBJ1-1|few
TGTGCCAGCCGAGGACAGAACACTGAAGCTTTCTTT
CASRGQNTEAFF
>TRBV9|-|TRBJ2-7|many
TGTGCCAGCAGCGTGGGGGGCAGTCTCTCCTACGAGCAGTACTTC
CASSVGGSLSYEQYF
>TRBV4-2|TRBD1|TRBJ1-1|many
TGTGCCAGCAGCCCAGGGGGGACTGAAGCTTTCTTT
CASSPGGTEAFF
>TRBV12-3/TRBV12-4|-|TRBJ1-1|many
TGTGCCAGCAGTTTTAATAGGCGGAACACTGAAGCTTTCTTT
CASSFNRRNTEAFF
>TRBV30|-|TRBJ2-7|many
TGTGCCTGGAGAACAGGGCCCTACGAGCAGTACTTC
CAWRTGPYEQYF
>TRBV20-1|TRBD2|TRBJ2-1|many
TGCAGCCCTGGGCGGCGGGAGGTCAACAATGAGCAGTTCTTC
CSPGRREVNNEQFF
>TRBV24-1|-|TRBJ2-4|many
TGTGCCACCAGTGCCGGCGACAAAAACATTCAGTACTTC
CATSAGDKNIQYF
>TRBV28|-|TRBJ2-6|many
TGTGCCAGCAGTCTCATCCCTGGGGCCAACGTCCTGACTTTC
CASSLIPGANVLTF
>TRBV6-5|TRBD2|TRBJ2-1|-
TGTGCCAGCAGTTACTTGCGGGAGGGTTACAATGGGCAGTTCTTC
CASSYLREGYNGQFF
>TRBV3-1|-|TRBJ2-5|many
TGTGCCAGCAGCCCTCCCTTGTCCCTCCAAGAGACCCAGTACTTC
CASSPPLSLQETQYF
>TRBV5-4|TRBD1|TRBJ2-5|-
TGTGCCAGCAGCGAAGAGACAGGGGGAAAGAGGACCCAGTACTTC
CASSEETGGKRTQYF
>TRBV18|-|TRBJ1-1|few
TGTGCCAGCTTACCCCCGGACGGCGCGGAAGCTTTCTTT
CASLPPDGAEAFF
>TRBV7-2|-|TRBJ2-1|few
TGTGCCAGCAGCTTAACCAGAGTAGCCCCCTCTGGTGAGCAGTTCTTC
CASSLTRVAPSGEQFF
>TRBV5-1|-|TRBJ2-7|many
TGCGCCAGCAGCTTGGCCGGGGCAGGGAGCTCCTACGAGCAGTACTTC
CASSLAGAGSSYEQYF
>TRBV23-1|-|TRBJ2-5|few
TGCGCCAGCAGTCAATCGAACGGGGCGGAGACCCAGTACTTC
CASSQSNGAETQYF
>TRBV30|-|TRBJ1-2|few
TGTGCCTGGAGTGTATCCAAGGGCTATGGCTACACCTTC
CAWSVSKGYGYTF
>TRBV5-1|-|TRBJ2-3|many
TGCGCCAGCAGCCCAGCGGCTAGCACAGATACGCAGTATTTT
CASSPAASTDTQYF
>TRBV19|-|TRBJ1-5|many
TGTGCCAGTAGTATCACTGGCAATCAGCCCCAGCATTTT
CASSITGNQPQHF
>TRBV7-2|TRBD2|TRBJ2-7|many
TGTGCCAGCAGCTTACATGCTAGCGGGACCTCCTACGAGCAGTACTTC
CASSLHASGTSYEQYF
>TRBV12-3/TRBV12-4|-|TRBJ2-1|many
TGTGCCAGCCTCTTCCGGAGGGGGGTTTTCGATGAGCAGTTCTTC
CASLFRRGVFDEQFF
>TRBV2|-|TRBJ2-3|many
TGTGCCAGCAGTGAAGCGCGTCTGGGATTGGGGGATACGCAGTATTTT
CASSEARLGLGDTQYF
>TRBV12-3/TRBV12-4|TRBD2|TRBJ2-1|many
TGTGCCAGCAGGGTAGCGGGAAGCTCCTACAATGAGCAGTTCTTC
CASRVAGSSYNEQFF
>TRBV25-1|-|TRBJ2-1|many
TGTGCCAGCAGTGCCGCACCGGGACAGCGGGGCAATGAGCAGTTCTTC
CASSAAPGQRGNEQFF
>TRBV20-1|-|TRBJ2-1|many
TGCAGTGCTAGCGGGAGTGGGAACTACAATGAGCAGTTCTTC
CSASGSGNYNEQFF